Below, 21 T cell receptor beta chains from the same sample are listed, as sequenced in a study of regulatory T cells in long-lasting Graves disease. Time point defined: persistent/refractory GD, antithyroid drugs over 5 years with positive TRAb. The TCR library was prepared using RNA isolated from PBMCs. Libraries of TCR beta came from iRepertoire HTBI primers plus Arm-PCR of CDR3 regions. From the multiplex PCR reads, TCRdb called clonotypes with MiXCR, one entry per CDR3 protein. The top ten clones hold around an eighth of a sample with about 430,000 distinct CDR3 sequences, approximately 22% of them seen once. The material sequenced was peripheral blood mononuclear cells (PBMCs), taken when the disease was refractory, from a patient treated with antithyroid drugs. Receptors originate from a female donor with Graves disease.

This clonotype was counted many times. V and J are TRBV27 and TRBJ2-7, with 13 bases matching TRBD2. The germline V gene encodes CDR1 MNHEY and CDR2 SMNVEV (reference sequence). This CDR3 comprises 15 residues. After removal of 4 bases from V and 5 bases from J, the junction contained 5 bases not matched to a gene. The CDR3 coding sequence is TGTGCCAGCAGTTCGGGGACTAGCGGGACCGACGAGCAGTACTTC. The encoded protein is CASSSGTSGTDEQYF.

The V call is TRBV13, the J call TRBJ2-3; TRBD1 is a possible D gene (6 bases). This CDR3 has 14 amino acids. Germline V CDR1 and CDR2: PRHDT, FYEKMQ (reference sequence). The V end was cut by 5 bases, the J end by 2 bases, with 11 bases between. DNA for the CDR3: TGTGCCAGCAGCCTCCGGGACAACACAGATACGCAGTATTTT. Translation: CASSLRDNTDTQYF.

This sequence joins TRBV18 and TRBJ1-1; D possibly corresponds to TRBD1 (6 bases). The CDR3 loop spans 16 amino acids. With 3 bases removed from V and 0 bases from J, the gap between germline ends came to 14 bases. Germline V gene lookup returns CDR1 KGHSH and CDR2 LQKENI. The chain's CDR3 is CASSPPRTALNTEAFF. The CDR3, as DNA: TGTGCCAGCTCACCCCCCCGGACAGCCCTGAACACTGAAGCTTTCTTT. Full variable domain (remainder filled in from reference TRBV18 and TRBJ1-1): NAGVMQNPRHLVRRRGQEARLRCSPMKGHSHVYWYRQLPEEGLKFMVYLQKENIIDESGMPKERFSAEFPKEGPSILRIQQVVRGDSAAYFCASSPPRTALNTEAFFGQGTRLTVV.

The sample holds many counts of this clonotype. The V and J genes are TRBV11-2 and TRBJ2-7; unclear D gene. Germline V gene sequence: CDR1 SGHAT, CDR2 FQNNGV. Trimming cost V 1 base and J 2 bases, with 6 bases left between them. This CDR3 contains 13 residues. The CDR3 protein is CASSLVTAYEQYF. The CDR3 nucleotides are TGTGCCAGCAGCTTAGTAACCGCCTACGAGCAGTACTTC.

The V and J genes are TRBV19 and TRBJ1-1, with D unclear. The germline V and J ends were trimmed by 4 bases and 1 base, with 10 bases remaining between them. The CDR3 is 14 residues long. Germline V gives CDR1 LNHDA, CDR2 SQIVND (reference sequence). The CDR3 reads CASSTGWKNTEAFF. In DNA form, the CDR3 reads TGTGCCAGTAGTACTGGTTGGAAGAACACTGAAGCTTTCTTT.

The sample holds a few counts of this clonotype. This sequence joins TRBV20-1 and TRBJ1-2; D possibly corresponds to TRBD1 (6 bases). The CDR3 runs to 13 residues. Trimming left V 7 bases short and J 7 bases short, with 19 bases between. The germline V gene encodes CDR1 DFQATT and CDR2 SNEGSKA (reference sequence). The CDR3 region is CSDGTEGVGGYTF. DNA for the CDR3: TGCAGTGACGGAACGGAGGGGGTGGGTGGCTACACCTTC.

CDR3 bases: TGCAGTGCTAGAGGTTGGGACAGGACGGGCCAGACAACGGCGAACTATGGCTACACCTTC. Translating it yields CSARGWDRTGQTTANYGYTF. The rearrangement uses TRBV20-1 and TRBJ1-2; 8 bases align to TRBD1. Germline V gene data show CDR1 as DFQATT and CDR2 as SNEGSKA (reference sequence). This CDR3 is built from 20 residues. V lost 1 base and J lost 2; bases outside the gene matches: 21.

The V and J genes are TRBV6-2 or TRBV6-3 and TRBJ2-3; tentative D call: TRBD1 (5 bases). This CDR3 contains 15 residues. Per germline, CDR1 MNHEY and CDR2 SVGEGT. Trimming stripped 4 bases from V and 2 bases from J, with 13 bases between. DNA for the CDR3: TGTGCCAGCAGTTCCCGTGGGGCCTACACAGATACGCAGTATTTT. Its translation: CASSSRGAYTDTQYF.

The rearrangement links TRBV6-2 or TRBV6-3 to TRBJ1-5; TRBD1 matches 10 bases. The CDR3 has 15 amino acids. V was pared by 6 bases and J by 11 bases, with 13 bases of the junction left unmatched. Germline V CDR1 and CDR2: MNHEY, SVGEGT. This chain's CDR3 is CASSNRDRGPRAQHF. CDR3 nucleotide sequence: TGTGCCAGCAGCAACCGGGACAGGGGTCCCAGGGCCCAGCATTTT.

This CDR3 reads CASSSYTGGRVTGELFF. CDR3 bases: TGTGCCAGCAGCTCATATACGGGGGGACGGGTCACCGGGGAGCTGTTTTTT. This rearrangement joins TRBV5-6 to TRBJ2-2, with 7 bases matching TRBD2. Germline CDR1 SGHDT, CDR2 YYEEEE. V shed 3 bases, J shed 4 bases, and the junction held 12 bases outside the gene matches. The CDR3 loop spans 17 amino acids.

The J gene is TRBJ1-2, the V gene TRBV30; D possibly corresponds to TRBD1 (6 bases). There are 14 residues in the CDR3. The V end was cut by 2 bases, the J end by 1 base, with 11 bases between. Germline CDR1 and CDR2: GTSNPN and SVGIG (reference sequence). The chain's CDR3 is CAWSPTGNNYGYTF. CDR3 DNA sequence: TGTGCCTGGAGTCCCACAGGGAATAACTATGGCTACACCTTC.

The chain has TRBV5-4 and TRBJ2-3; D is undetermined. This CDR3 region has 15 residues. V lost 4 bases to trimming and J lost 0 bases, with 12 bases between them. The germline gives CDR1 SGHNT, CDR2 YYREEE (reference sequence). The CDR3 DNA sequence: TGTGCCAGCAGCACCTCACCGACTAGCACAGATACGCAGTATTTT. This gives the protein CASSTSPTSTDTQYF.

In this sample, this clonotype turned up many times. This chain joins TRBV6-1 and TRBJ2-4; the D gene is possibly TRBD1 (6 bases). CDR3 length equals 13 residues. Trimming took 6 bases from V and 8 from J, leaving 14 bases between them. The germline CDR1 and CDR2 sequences are MNHNS and SASEGT. The CDR3 loop reads CASRTTGGHIQYF. The CDR3, as DNA: TGTGCCAGCAGGACGACAGGCGGCCACATTCAGTACTTC.

This clonotype showed up just a few times. V usage is TRBV19 and J usage is TRBJ2-5, with D unresolved. Trimming stripped 5 bases from V and 4 bases from J, with 8 bases between. Germline V gives CDR1 LNHDA, CDR2 SQIVND (reference sequence). The CDR3 is 12 amino acids. CDR3 nucleotides: TGTGCCAGTAGTTCACATAGAGAGACCCAGTACTTC. Its protein is CASSSHRETQYF.

This clonotype has just a few counts. The gene calls are TRBV14 and TRBJ2-5; perhaps TRBD2 as D (6 bases). CDR1 is SGHDN and CDR2 is FVKESK in the germline V gene. Trimming took 4 bases from V and 4 from J, leaving 16 bases between them. The CDR3 covers 15 residues. DNA for the CDR3: TGTGCCAGCAGCCCGGGGACTCCCTTGAGAGAGACCCAGTACTTC. It translates to CASSPGTPLRETQYF.

This clonotype has a count of ten or more. The V call is TRBV6-5, the J call TRBJ1-5; D remains ambiguous. CDR3 length: 13 residues. In germline, CDR1 is MNHEY, CDR2 SVGAGI. Trimming pared 3 bases from V and 5 bases from J, leaving 8 bases between. The CDR3 sequence is CASSYKGDQPQHF. CDR3 sequence (DNA): TGTGCCAGCAGTTATAAGGGTGATCAGCCCCAGCATTTT.

This clonotype has ten or more counts. The chain joins TRBV3-1 to TRBJ1-5; D gene unclear. Per the germline V gene, CDR1 is LGHDT and CDR2 is YNNKEL (reference sequence). This CDR3 has 14 residues. V was trimmed by 7 bases and J by 1 base, leaving 11 bases between them. CDR3 sequence: CASTLGASNQPQHF. The CDR3 region has the DNA TGTGCCAGCACCCTTGGCGCAAGCAATCAGCCCCAGCATTTT.

In nucleotides, the CDR3 is TGTGCCAGTAGTATATCGACTGCCGACTATGGCTACACCTTC. Its protein product is CASSISTADYGYTF. The chain couples TRBV19 to TRBJ1-2; D not resolved. The CDR3 is 14 amino acids. Trimming stripped 2 bases from V and 3 bases from J, with 10 bases between. CDR1 and CDR2 from the germline V gene are LNHDA and SQIVND (reference sequence).

The chain links TRBV4-1 to TRBJ2-5; TRBD2 agrees at 8 bases. The CDR3 runs 15 residues. Germline V lookup: CDR1 MGHRA, CDR2 YSYEKL. J gave up 2 bases and V 1 base, and 3 bases lay outside the gene matches. CDR3 in DNA: TGCGCCAGCAGCCAAGTATTAGCGGGGCAAGAGACCCAGTACTTC. Translation gives CASSQVLAGQETQYF.

This clonotype was observed a handful of times. The rearrangement links TRBV19 to TRBJ2-7; D tentatively fits TRBD1 or TRBD2 (5 bases each). V lost 9 bases to trimming and J lost 2 bases, with 32 bases between them. The CDR3 has 19 residues. Germline CDR1 is LNHDA and CDR2 is SQIVND (reference sequence). The CDR3 DNA reads TGTGCCAGGAACTACTCCGGGGCCTCACCCCACAGGTCCCCCTACGAGCAGTACTTC. Its protein is CARNYSGASPHRSPYEQYF.

This clonotype was seen many times. This chain connects TRBV9 to TRBJ1-2; possible D gene TRBD1, 6 bases. The CDR3 is made up of 16 amino acids. Germline-derived CDR1 and CDR2 are SGDLS and YYNGEE. The V end was cut by 4 bases, the J end by 4 bases, with 20 bases between. The CDR3 here is CASSQRRTDGGYGYTF. In DNA, the CDR3 is TGTGCCAGCAGCCAGAGACGGACAGATGGGGGCTATGGCTACACCTTC.